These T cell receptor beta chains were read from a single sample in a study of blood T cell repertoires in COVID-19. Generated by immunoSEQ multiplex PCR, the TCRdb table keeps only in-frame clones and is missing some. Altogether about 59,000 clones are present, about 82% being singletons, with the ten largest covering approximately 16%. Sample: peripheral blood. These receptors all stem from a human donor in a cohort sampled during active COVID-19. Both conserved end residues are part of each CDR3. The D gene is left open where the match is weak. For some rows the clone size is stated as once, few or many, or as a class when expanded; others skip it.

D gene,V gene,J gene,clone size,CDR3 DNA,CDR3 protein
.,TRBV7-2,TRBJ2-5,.,TGTGCCAGCAGCCCTCGACAGAAAGAGACCCAGTACTTC,CASSPRQKETQYF
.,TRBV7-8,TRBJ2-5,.,TGTGCCAGCAGCTTCTTGTCTGGGGCCGAGACCCAGTACTTC,CASSFLSGAETQYF
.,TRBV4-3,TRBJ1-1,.,TGCGCCAGCAGCCAAGACAGGGCCCTGGCCACTGAAGCTTTCTTT,CASSQDRALATEAFF
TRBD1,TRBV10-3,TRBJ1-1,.,TGTGCCATCAGTGGAGGACAGGGGGCCACTGAAGCTTTCTTT,CAISGGQGATEAFF
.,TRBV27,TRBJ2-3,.,TGTGCTGTAAGAGCGGCCGACACAGATACGCAGTATTTT,CAVRAADTDTQYF
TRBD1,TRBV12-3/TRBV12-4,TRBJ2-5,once,TGTGCGTCGGGCAGGGGGCGTTGGGAGACCCAGTACTTC,CASGRGRWETQYF
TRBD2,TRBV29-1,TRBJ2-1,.,TGCAGCACCACCCTGGGTACTAGCGGTAATGAGCAGTTCTTC,CSTTLGTSGNEQFF
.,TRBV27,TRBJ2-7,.,TGTGCCAGCAGCGACCAGGGCAGGGCTTCCTACGAGCAGTACTTC,CASSDQGRASYEQYF
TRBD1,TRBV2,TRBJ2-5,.,TGTGCCAGCAGGACACTAGACAGGGTCGACGAGACCCAGTACTTC,CASRTLDRVDETQYF
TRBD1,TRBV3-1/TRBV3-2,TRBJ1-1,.,TGTGCCAGCAGCCAAGATCTCTGGCAGGGGGCAGGGAACACTGAAGCTTTCTTT,CASSQDLWQGAGNTEAFF
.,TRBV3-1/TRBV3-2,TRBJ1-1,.,TGTGCCAGCAGCCAACAGGGGATGAACACTGAAGCTTTCTTT,CASSQQGMNTEAFF
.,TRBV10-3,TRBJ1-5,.,TGTGCCATCACGCCAGTTGAGGGTCAGCCCCAGCATTTT,CAITPVEGQPQHF
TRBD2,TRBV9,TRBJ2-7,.,TGTGCCAGCAGCGTAGAGGCTAGCGGGGGGTCCCTCTCCTACGAGCAGTACTTC,CASSVEASGGSLSYEQYF
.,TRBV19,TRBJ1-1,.,TGTGCCAGTAGGACCAGGGCTGGGAACACTGAAGCTTTCTTT,CASRTRAGNTEAFF
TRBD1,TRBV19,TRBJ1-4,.,TGTGCCAGTAGTACGGACAGGGAGGGTACCGAAAAACTGTTTTTT,CASSTDREGTEKLFF
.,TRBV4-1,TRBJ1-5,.,TGCGCCAGCAGCCAAGATATCGGTACTAATCAGCCCCAGCATTTT,CASSQDIGTNQPQHF
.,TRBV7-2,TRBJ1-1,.,TGTGCCAGCAGCTTCGGACAGTCGAACACTGAAGCTTTCTTT,CASSFGQSNTEAFF
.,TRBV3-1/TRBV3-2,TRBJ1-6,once,TGTGCCAGCAGCCTCTGGGGGGGTCGGGGTTCACCCCTCCACTTT,CASSLWGGRGSPLHF
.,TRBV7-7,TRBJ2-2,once,TGTGCCAGCAGCTTAGCGGTGGCGGGGAGTGCCGGGGAGCTGTTTTTT,CASSLAVAGSAGELFF
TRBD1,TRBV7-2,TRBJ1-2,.,TGTGCCAGCAGCGGACGGACAGGGGCTAACTATGGCTACACCTTC,CASSGRTGANYGYTF
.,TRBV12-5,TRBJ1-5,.,TGTGCTAGTGGTGGAGGCACATATAGCAATCAGCCCCAGCATTTT,CASGGGTYSNQPQHF
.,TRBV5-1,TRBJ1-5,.,TGCGCCAGCAGCTTGGGAGATAATCAGCCCCAGCATTTT,CASSLGDNQPQHF